The 15 T cell receptor beta chains in this list originate from one sample, sequenced in a study of cytomegalovirus exposure and HLA in healthy donors (TCRdb year 2017). The method was the immunoSEQ multiplex PCR assay. The multiplex PCR relied on a mix of 60 forward primers for TCR Vbeta segments and 13 reverse primers for TCR Jbeta segments. The source is immuneACCESS, and TCRdb retained only in-frame sequences with V and J called. Part of the clones is not carried over; for the studies checked, unresolved V genes explain less than half of this, and the remainder is unexplained. The sample has roughly 100,000 clones on record, about two thirds of them singletons. About 0.8% of the sample comes from the top ten. Sequenced material: PBMCs. The receptors were sampled from a boy between 10 and 17 years old in good health and CMV-seronegative.

The rearrangement links TRBV27 to TRBJ1-5; D not resolved. With 0 bases removed from V and 5 bases from J, the gap between germline ends came to 17 bases. The CDR3 spans 17 residues. Germline values: CDR1 MNHEY, CDR2 SMNVEV (reference sequence). The CDR3 DNA follows: TGTGCCAGCAGTTTATCGGTGGGAGGACTGATTCATCAGCCCCAGCATTTT. Encoded protein: CASSLSVGGLIHQPQHF.

The gene calls are TRBV7-3 and TRBJ2-7; D is possibly TRBD2 (5 bases). The CDR3 length is 16 residues. V gave up 5 bases and J gave up 7 bases, with 24 bases separating them. Germline V gene lookup returns CDR1 SGHTA and CDR2 FQGTGA. DNA of the CDR3: TGTGCCAGCAGCCCCCAAGGTAGCGTACCTTTGACGGAGCAGTACTTC. It encodes CASSPQGSVPLTEQYF. Full variable domain (outside the CDR3, taken from reference TRBV7-3 and TRBJ2-7): GAGVSQTPSNKVTEKGKYVELRCDPISGHTALYWYRQSLGQGPEFLIYFQGTGAADDSGLPNDRFFAVRPEGSVSTLKIQRTERGDSAVYLCASSPQGSVPLTEQYFGPGTRLTVT.

Written as DNA, the CDR3 is TGTGCCAGCAGTCCCCTGGACAGGGGGCCAGCTAACTATGGCTACACCTTC. Protein product: CASSPLDRGPANYGYTF. The V and J genes are TRBV27 and TRBJ1-2, with 11 bases identical to TRBD1. The V gene end was trimmed by 5 bases and the J gene end by 0 bases; junction bases not matched to a gene: 8. This CDR3 is 17 amino acids long. CDR1 is MNHEY and CDR2 is SMNVEV in the germline V gene (reference sequence).

V usage is TRBV2 and J usage is TRBJ2-3; 7 bases are shared with TRBD2. Germline CDR1 reads SNHLY; CDR2 reads FYNNEI. CDR3 size: 14 residues. J lost 5 bases, V lost 7 bases, and 9 bases had no gene match. CDR3 in DNA: TGTGCCAGCAAGTTGCGAGCGGGGCGAGATACGCAGTATTTT. Translating it yields CASKLRAGRDTQYF.

The rearrangement uses TRBV19 and TRBJ1-5, with 11 bases that match TRBD1. CDR1 and CDR2 from the germline V gene are LNHDA and SQIVND (reference sequence). The trim removed 3 bases at V and 8 bases at J, leaving 9 bases unmatched. There are 16 residues in the CDR3. The CDR3 bases are TGTGCCAGTAGTATCCCCGGACAGGGGGCGACTAAGCCCCAGCATTTT. It translates to CASSIPGQGATKPQHF.

This chain connects TRBV10-1 to TRBJ2-1; 7 nucleotides agree with TRBD1. CDR3 length equals 19 residues. The V gene end was trimmed by 8 bases and the J gene end by 4 bases; junction bases not matched to a gene: 23. The V gene's germline CDR1 is WNHNN and CDR2 SYGVQD (reference sequence). CDR3 residues: CASSYILHDPPGQYNEQFF. As DNA, the CDR3 is TGCGCCAGCTCTTACATCTTACATGATCCCCCGGGACAGTACAATGAGCAGTTCTTC.

The chain links TRBV6-1 to TRBJ1-2; D is possibly TRBD1 (5 bases). The CDR3 extends over 14 amino acids. Germline CDR1 reads MNHNS; CDR2 reads SASEGT. V was clipped by 7 bases and J by 4 bases, with 16 bases between them. CDR3 residues: CASNKGQGSYGYTF. The CDR3 bases are TGTGCCAGCAACAAGGGTCAGGGTTCCTATGGCTACACCTTC.

The gene calls are TRBV19 and TRBJ2-1; TRBD1 might be the D (5 bases). The CDR3 extends over 15 amino acids. Trimming took 5 bases from V and 0 from J, leaving 11 bases between them. The germline V gene encodes CDR1 LNHDA and CDR2 SQIVND (reference sequence). This CDR3 is CASSARQSSYNEQFF. The DNA of the CDR3 is TGTGCCAGTAGTGCCAGACAGAGCTCCTACAATGAGCAGTTCTTC.

The chain employs TRBV7-2 and TRBJ2-2; TRBD2 might be the D (7 bases). V was pared by 6 bases and J by 6 bases, with 14 bases between. The CDR3 contains 14 residues. In germline, CDR1 is SGHTA, CDR2 FQGNSA. In DNA, the CDR3 is TGTGCCAGCAGATCCGGGAGGACAGCCGGGGAGCTGTTTTTT. Translated: CASRSGRTAGELFF.

The chain recombines TRBV5-1 with TRBJ2-5, with 9 bases that match TRBD1. In germline, CDR1 is SGHRS, CDR2 YFSETQ. J lost 3 bases, V lost 4 bases, and 7 bases had no gene match. There are 15 residues in the CDR3. This CDR3 reads CASSDNTGGKETQYF. DNA of the CDR3: TGCGCCAGCAGCGATAATACAGGGGGCAAAGAGACCCAGTACTTC.

The chain couples TRBV4-1 to TRBJ2-2; D is perhaps TRBD1 (5 bases). The V and J ends lost 2 bases and 5 bases respectively, with 12 bases between them. CDR1 MGHRA and CDR2 YSYEKL come from the germline V gene. This CDR3 contains 15 residues. The CDR3 protein is CASSQYHQGTGELFF. The CDR3 DNA reads as TGCGCCAGCAGCCAATATCACCAGGGTACCGGGGAGCTGTTTTTT.

The chain uses TRBV6-5 and TRBJ1-1; 8 bases agree with TRBD1. The CDR3 sequence is 14 residues long. J lost 4 bases, V lost 5 bases, and 6 bases had no gene match. The germline CDR1 and CDR2 sequences are MNHEY and SVGAGI. The chain's CDR3 is CASSPGGYGTEAFF. DNA of the CDR3: TGTGCCAGCAGTCCAGGGGGCTACGGCACTGAAGCTTTCTTT.

J is TRBJ2-7 and V is TRBV7-2; unclear D gene. V was cut by 5 bases and J by 6 bases, with 11 bases left in between. The CDR3 is 12 amino acids. Germline V gene data show CDR1 as SGHTA and CDR2 as FQGNSA. CDR3: CASSPPIGEQYF. In nucleotides, the CDR3 is TGTGCCAGCAGCCCACCCATCGGCGAGCAGTACTTC.

The gene calls are TRBV6-5 and TRBJ2-1; D possibly corresponds to TRBD2 (6 bases). Germline V gene data show CDR1 as MNHEY and CDR2 as SVGAGI. The CDR3 loop spans 14 amino acids. V was cut by 1 base and J by 5 bases, with 9 bases left in between. The CDR3 loop is CASSYFPGDNEQFF. CDR3 bases: TGTGCCAGCAGTTACTTTCCGGGAGACAATGAGCAGTTCTTC.

The V and J genes are TRBV30 and TRBJ1-3, with unresolved D. Germline CDR1 GTSNPN, CDR2 SVGIG (reference sequence). The CDR3 is 16 residues long. V lost 3 bases and J lost 0, with 15 bases in between. In nucleotides, the CDR3 is TGTGCCTGGAGCCCAGGCGGACTTCACTCTGGAAACACCATATATTTT. Protein sequence: CAWSPGGLHSGNTIYF. Together with reference TRBV30 and TRBJ1-3, the CDR3 gives the full variable domain: SQTIHQWPATLVQPVGSPLSLECTVEGTSNPNLYWYRQAAGRGLQLLFYSVGIGQISSEVPQNLSASRPQDRQFILSSKKLLLSDSGFYLCAWSPGGLHSGNTIYFGEGSWLTVV.